This T cell receptor beta chain originates from a study of blood T cell repertoires in COVID-19. The CDR3 consists of 13 residues. Germline V gene lookup returns CDR1 SGHNT and CDR2 YYREEE (reference sequence). The ends were cut back, 0 bases at V and 7 bases at J, with 10 bases in the middle. Here immunoSEQ multiplex PCR was the method, and the copy in TCRdb shows in-frame clones only, minus some. The data show roughly 410,000 clones, around 87% seen once. This rearrangement joins TRBV5-4 to TRBJ1-2; perhaps TRBD1 as D (6 bases). The sample comprised peripheral blood. The sequence came from a woman aged 55 to 70 with COVID-19, enrolled during active disease. CDR3 nucleotide sequence: TGTGCCAGCAGCTTGGGGGGGCTAGGTGGCTACACCTTC. It encodes CASSLGGLGGYTF.